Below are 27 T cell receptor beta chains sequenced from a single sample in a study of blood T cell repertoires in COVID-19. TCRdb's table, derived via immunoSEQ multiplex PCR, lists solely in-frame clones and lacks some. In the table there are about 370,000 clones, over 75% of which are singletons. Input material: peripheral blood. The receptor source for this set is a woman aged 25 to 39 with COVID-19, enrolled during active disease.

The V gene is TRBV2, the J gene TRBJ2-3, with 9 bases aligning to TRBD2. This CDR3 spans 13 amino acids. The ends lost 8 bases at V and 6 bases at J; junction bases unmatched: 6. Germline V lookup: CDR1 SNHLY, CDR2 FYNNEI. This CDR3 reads CASEAGGGDTQYF. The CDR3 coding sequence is TGTGCCAGCGAAGCGGGAGGTGGGGATACGCAGTATTTT.

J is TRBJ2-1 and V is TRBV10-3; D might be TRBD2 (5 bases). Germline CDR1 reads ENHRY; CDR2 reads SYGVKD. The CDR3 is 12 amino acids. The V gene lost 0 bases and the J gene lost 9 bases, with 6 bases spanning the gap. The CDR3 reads CAISESRVEQFF. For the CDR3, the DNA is TGTGCCATCAGTGAGTCGAGGGTTGAGCAGTTCTTC.

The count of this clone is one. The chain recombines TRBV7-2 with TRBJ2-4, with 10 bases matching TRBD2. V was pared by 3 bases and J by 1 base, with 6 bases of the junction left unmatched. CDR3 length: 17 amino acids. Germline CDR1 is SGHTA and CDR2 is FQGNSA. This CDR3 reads CASSFLAGAWAKNIQYF. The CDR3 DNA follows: TGTGCCAGCAGCTTCCTAGCGGGAGCCTGGGCCAAAAACATTCAGTACTTC.

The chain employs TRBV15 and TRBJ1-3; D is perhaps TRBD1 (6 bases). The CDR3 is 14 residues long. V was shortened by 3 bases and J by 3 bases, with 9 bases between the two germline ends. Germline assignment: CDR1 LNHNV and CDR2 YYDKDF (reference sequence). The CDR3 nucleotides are TGTGCCACCAGCAGCAACAGGGATGGAAACACCATATATTTT. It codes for CATSSNRDGNTIYF.

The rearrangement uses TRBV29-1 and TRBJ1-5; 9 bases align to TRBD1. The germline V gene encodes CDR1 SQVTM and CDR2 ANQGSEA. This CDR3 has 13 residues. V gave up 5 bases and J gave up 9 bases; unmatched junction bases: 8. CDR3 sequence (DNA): TGCAGCGTTCTACAGGGGGCAAGCCGGCCCCAGCATTTT. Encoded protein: CSVLQGASRPQHF.

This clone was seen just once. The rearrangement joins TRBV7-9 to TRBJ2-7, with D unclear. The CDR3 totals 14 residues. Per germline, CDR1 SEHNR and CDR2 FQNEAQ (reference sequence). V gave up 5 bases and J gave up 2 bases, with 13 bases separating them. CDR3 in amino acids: CASSHPRVAYEQYF. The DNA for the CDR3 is TGTGCCAGCAGCCACCCACGGGTAGCCTACGAGCAGTACTTC.

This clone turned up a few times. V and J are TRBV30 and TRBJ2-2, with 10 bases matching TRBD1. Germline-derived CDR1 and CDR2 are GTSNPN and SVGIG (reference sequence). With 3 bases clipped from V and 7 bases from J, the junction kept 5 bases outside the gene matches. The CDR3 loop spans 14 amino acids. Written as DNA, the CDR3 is TGTGCCTGGAGGCGGGACAGGGGTAGCGGGGAGCTGTTTTTT. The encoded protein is CAWRRDRGSGELFF.

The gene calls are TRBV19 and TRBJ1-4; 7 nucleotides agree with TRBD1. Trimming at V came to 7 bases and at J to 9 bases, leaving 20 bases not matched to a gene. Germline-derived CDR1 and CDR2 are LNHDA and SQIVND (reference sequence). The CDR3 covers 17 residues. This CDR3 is CASIINRGDNYTKKLFF. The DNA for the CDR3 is TGTGCCAGTATAATAAACAGGGGTGATAACTACACTAAAAAACTGTTTTTT.

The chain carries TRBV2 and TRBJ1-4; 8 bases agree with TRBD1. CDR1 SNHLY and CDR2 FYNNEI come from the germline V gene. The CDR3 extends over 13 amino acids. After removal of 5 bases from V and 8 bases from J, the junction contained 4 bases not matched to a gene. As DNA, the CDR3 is TGTGCCAGCAGTCTCACAGGGGGGGAAAAACTGTTTTTT. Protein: CASSLTGGEKLFF.

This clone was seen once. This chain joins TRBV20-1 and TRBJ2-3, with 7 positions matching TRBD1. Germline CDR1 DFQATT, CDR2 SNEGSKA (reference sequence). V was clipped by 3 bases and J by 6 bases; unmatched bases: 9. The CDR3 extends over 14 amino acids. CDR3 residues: CSASDREVLDTQYF. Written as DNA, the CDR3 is TGCAGTGCTAGTGACAGGGAAGTTTTGGATACGCAGTATTTT.

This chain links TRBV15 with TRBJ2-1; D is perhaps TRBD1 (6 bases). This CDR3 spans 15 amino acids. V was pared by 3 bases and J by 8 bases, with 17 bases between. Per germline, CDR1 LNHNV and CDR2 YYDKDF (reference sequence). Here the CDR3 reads CATSRGQGLHHEQFF. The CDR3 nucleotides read TGTGCCACCAGCAGGGGACAAGGCCTGCACCATGAGCAGTTCTTC.

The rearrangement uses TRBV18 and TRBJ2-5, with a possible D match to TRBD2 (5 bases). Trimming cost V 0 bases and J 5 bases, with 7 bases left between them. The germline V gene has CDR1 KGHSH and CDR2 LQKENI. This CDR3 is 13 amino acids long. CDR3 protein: CASSPPRGETQYF. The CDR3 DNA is TGTGCCAGCTCACCACCCAGAGGGGAGACCCAGTACTTC.

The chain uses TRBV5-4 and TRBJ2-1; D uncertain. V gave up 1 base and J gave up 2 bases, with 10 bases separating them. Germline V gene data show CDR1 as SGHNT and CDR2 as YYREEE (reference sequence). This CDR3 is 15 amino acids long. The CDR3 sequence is CASSLPGSAYNEQFF. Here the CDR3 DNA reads TGTGCCAGCAGCTTGCCCGGGTCTGCCTACAATGAGCAGTTCTTC.

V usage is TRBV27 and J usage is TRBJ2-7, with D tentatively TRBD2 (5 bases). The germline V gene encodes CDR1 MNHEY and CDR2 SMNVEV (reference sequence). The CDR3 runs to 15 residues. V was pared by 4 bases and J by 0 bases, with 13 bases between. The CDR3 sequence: CASSSDRRYSYEQYF. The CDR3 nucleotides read TGTGCCAGCAGTTCAGATCGGAGGTACTCCTACGAGCAGTACTTC.

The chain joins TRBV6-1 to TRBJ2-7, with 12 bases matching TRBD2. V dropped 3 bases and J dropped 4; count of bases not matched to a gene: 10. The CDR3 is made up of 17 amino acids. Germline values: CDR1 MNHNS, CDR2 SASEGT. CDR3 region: CASSDALAGGPRYEQYF. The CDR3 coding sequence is TGTGCCAGCAGTGATGCTCTAGCGGGAGGGCCTCGATACGAGCAGTACTTC.

CDR3 sequence reads: CASSLGAVSYEQYF. The CDR3 DNA reads as TGCGCCAGCAGCTTGGGGGCAGTTTCCTACGAGCAGTACTTC. V and J are TRBV5-1 and TRBJ2-7; no reliable D call. The CDR3 covers 14 residues. The ends were cut back, 0 bases at V and 1 base at J, with 8 bases in the middle. CDR1 and CDR2 from the germline V gene are SGHRS and YFSETQ.

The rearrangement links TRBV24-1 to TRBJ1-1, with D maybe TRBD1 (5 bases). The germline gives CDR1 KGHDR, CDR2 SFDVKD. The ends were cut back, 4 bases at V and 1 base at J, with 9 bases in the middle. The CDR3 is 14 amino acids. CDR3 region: CATSEGTGNTEAFF. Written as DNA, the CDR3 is TGTGCCACCAGTGAAGGAACAGGGAACACTGAAGCTTTCTTT.

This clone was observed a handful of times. The CDR3 spells CASSYALAGGFHQETQYF. The CDR3 DNA follows: TGTGCCAGCAGTTACGCCCTAGCGGGAGGTTTCCACCAAGAGACCCAGTACTTC. The rearrangement joins TRBV6-2 or TRBV6-3 to TRBJ2-5, with 11 bases matching TRBD2. Germline V gene data show CDR1 as MNHEY and CDR2 as SVGEGT. The CDR3 spans 18 residues. V shed 2 bases, J shed 0 bases, and the junction held 8 bases outside the gene matches.

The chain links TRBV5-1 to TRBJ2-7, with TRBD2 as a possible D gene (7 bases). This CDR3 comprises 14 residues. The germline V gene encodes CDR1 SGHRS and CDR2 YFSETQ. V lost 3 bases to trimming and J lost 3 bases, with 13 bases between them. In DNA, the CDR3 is TGCGCCAGCAGCTGGGCGGGGGCGGGCTACGAGCAGTACTTC. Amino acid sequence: CASSWAGAGYEQYF.

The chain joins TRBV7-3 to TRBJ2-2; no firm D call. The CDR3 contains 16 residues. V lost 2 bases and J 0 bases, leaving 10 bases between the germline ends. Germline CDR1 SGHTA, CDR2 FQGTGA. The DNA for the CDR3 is TGTGCCAGCAGCTTATTTGCGGCTGCGAACACCGGGGAGCTGTTTTTT. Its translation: CASSLFAAANTGELFF.

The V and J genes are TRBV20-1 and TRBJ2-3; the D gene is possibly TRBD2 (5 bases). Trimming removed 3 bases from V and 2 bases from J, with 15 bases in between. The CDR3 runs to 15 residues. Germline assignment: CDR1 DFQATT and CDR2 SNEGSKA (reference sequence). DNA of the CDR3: TGCAGTGCTAGTATGACCAGCGGTTTCACAGATACGCAGTATTTT. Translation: CSASMTSGFTDTQYF.

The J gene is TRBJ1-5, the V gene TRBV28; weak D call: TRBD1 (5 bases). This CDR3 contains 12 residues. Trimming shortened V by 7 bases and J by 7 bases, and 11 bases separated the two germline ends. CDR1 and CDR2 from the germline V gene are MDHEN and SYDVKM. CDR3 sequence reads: CASTPGIQPQHF. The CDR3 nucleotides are TGTGCCAGCACCCCAGGGATACAGCCCCAGCATTTT.

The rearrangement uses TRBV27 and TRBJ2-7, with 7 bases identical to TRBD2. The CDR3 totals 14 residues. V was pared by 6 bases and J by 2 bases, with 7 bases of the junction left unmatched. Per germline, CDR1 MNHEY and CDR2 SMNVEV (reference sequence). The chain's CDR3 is CASRPGLPAYEQYF. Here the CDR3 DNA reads TGTGCCAGCAGACCGGGACTACCTGCCTACGAGCAGTACTTC.

For the CDR3, the DNA is TGTGCCAGCAGTGGGGACGGGAGGAACACTGAAGCTTTCTTT. It specifies CASSGDGRNTEAFF. The chain has TRBV2 and TRBJ1-1; the D gene is possibly TRBD1 (5 bases). From germline, CDR1 is SNHLY and CDR2 FYNNEI. This CDR3 comprises 14 residues. V dropped 4 bases and J dropped 1 base, with 10 bases sitting between them.

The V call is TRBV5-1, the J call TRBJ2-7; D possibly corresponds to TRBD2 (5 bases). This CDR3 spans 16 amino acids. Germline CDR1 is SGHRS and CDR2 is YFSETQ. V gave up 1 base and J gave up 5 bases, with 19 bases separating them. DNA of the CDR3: TGCGCCAGCAGCTTGAGTCTCCGGGGTGGGTTCCACGAGCAGTACTTC. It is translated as CASSLSLRGGFHEQYF.

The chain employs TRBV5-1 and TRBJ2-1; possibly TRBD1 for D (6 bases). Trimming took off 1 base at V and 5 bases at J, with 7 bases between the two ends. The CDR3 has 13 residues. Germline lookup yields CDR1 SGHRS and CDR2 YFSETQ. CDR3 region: CASSLTGHNEQFF. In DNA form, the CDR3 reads TGCGCCAGCAGCTTGACAGGGCACAATGAGCAGTTCTTC.

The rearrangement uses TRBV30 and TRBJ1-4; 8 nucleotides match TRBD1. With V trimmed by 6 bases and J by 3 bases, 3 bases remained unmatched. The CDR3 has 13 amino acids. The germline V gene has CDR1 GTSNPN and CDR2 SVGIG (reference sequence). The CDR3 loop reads CACNRGSNEKLFF. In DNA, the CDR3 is TGTGCCTGCAACAGGGGGTCTAATGAAAAACTGTTTTTT.